This TCR beta chain was captured in a study of cytomegalovirus exposure and HLA in healthy donors. Amplification used 60 Vbeta primers and 13 Jbeta primers. Method: immunoSEQ multiplex PCR; TCRdb's copy keeps in-frame clones and lacks some. This sample's table reports about 130,000 clones. The V gene lost 0 bases and the J gene lost 3 bases, with 10 bases spanning the gap. CDR1 and CDR2 from the germline V gene are KGHSH and LQKENI. This CDR3 has 15 amino acids. Sequenced material: PBMCs. This receptor was identified in an older woman in good health and CMV-seronegative. V usage is TRBV18 and J usage is TRBJ2-3, with D maybe TRBD1 (5 bases). The CDR3 region is CASSPPMGLTDTQYF. CDR3 bases: TGTGCCAGCTCACCACCGATGGGGCTGACAGATACGCAGTATTTT. The entire variable domain, with the rest obtained from reference TRBV18 and TRBJ2-3, is as follows: NAGVMQNPRHLVRRRGQEARLRCSPMKGHSHVYWYRQLPEEGLKFMVYLQKENIIDESGMPKERFSAEFPKEGPSILRIQQVVRGDSAAYFCASSPPMGLTDTQYFGPGTRLTVL.